The entry below gives a single TCR beta chain sequence along with its context. The antigen is not known. These data originate in a study of OX40 agonist ivuxolimab in advanced cancers. Study-level background: Given to patients was ivuxolimab, an agonistic anti-OX40 (CD134) antibody. Eligibility rules accepted prior anti-PD-1, anti-PD-L1 or anti-CTLA-4 therapy, and 40% to 50% had some.

TCRdb keeps only in-frame clones here, not all; method: immunoSEQ multiplex PCR. This sample has fewer than 95,000 clones, with more than 80% found just once. Per the germline V gene, CDR1 is MNHEY and CDR2 is SMNVEV (reference sequence). The CDR3 sequence is 14 residues long. V dropped 6 bases and J dropped 1 base, with 12 bases sitting between them. Whole-study results and caveats: CD4+ T cells averaged fewer expanded clones than CD8+ T cells.

The sample here was CD4+ or CD8+ T cells sorted from blood, taken in a trial of the OX40 agonist ivuxolimab. J is TRBJ1-1 and V is TRBV27; possibly TRBD1 for D (6 bases). This clonotype was obtained from an adult with an advanced solid tumor such as melanoma, head and neck, liver or kidney cancer. The CDR3 region has the DNA TGTGCCAGCAGCCAAGACAGGTGGAACACTGAAGCTTTCTTT. It yields the protein CASSQDRWNTEAFF.